This T cell receptor beta chain derives from a study of blood T cell repertoires in COVID-19. Study in general: Sites across the United States, Italy and Spain contributed samples from acute and convalescent COVID-19.

This clone has a single count. Original processing notes: Cell counts per sample came from amplifying reference gene primers. The repertoire was sequenced with immunoSEQ multiplex PCR; TCRdb's copy has only in-frame clones and lacks some. The DNA gave D and trimming, while V, J and clone size come from that table. The sample has 250,000 to 400,000 clones; about 87% are singletons. Germline loops: CDR1 LGHDT, CDR2 YNNKEL (reference sequence). The CDR3 loop spans 13 amino acids. V was pared by 1 base and J by 4 bases, with 7 bases between. This clonotype was sampled from a woman aged 30 to 39 with COVID-19, enrolled during active disease. The sequenced sample was peripheral blood. V is TRBV3-1 (or the pseudogene TRBV3-2) and J is TRBJ1-2; D ambiguous. In DNA form, the CDR3 reads TGTGCCAGCAGCCAAGGAACAGTCTATGGCTACACCTTC. Protein: CASSQGTVYGYTF.